Below are 32 T cell receptor beta chains sequenced from a single sample in a study of Ad26.COV2.S vaccination and SARS-CoV-2 variants. Some clones are missing from TCRdb's copy, which holds only in-frame ones; the method was immunoSEQ multiplex PCR. The table includes hundreds of thousands of clones, around 90% detected once. The treatment denotes: around 19 received Ad26.COV2.S at low or high dose, single or two shots; about five received placebo; per-sample allocation not given. Sample collection was performed on day 63 after the first vaccine or placebo injection. The sample here was peripheral blood, taken in a trial of Ad26.COV2.S vaccine versus placebo. These receptors were collected from a person between 18 and 60 years old who received the Ad26.COV2.S COVID-19 vaccine or a placebo.

This clone was seen just once. The chain links TRBV7-9 to TRBJ2-1; D ambiguous. The CDR3 has 14 residues. The germline V gene encodes CDR1 SEHNR and CDR2 FQNEAQ (reference sequence). Trimming pared 5 bases from V and 0 bases from J, leaving 8 bases between. The CDR3 nucleotides read TGTGCCAGCAGCCCTCCGAGCTCCTACAATGAGCAGTTCTTC. Protein product: CASSPPSSYNEQFF.

The chain employs TRBV27 and TRBJ2-1; maybe TRBD1 (5 bases). The CDR3 totals 15 residues. V was cut by 6 bases and J by 10 bases, with 22 bases left in between. Germline lookup yields CDR1 MNHEY and CDR2 SMNVEV (reference sequence). CDR3 in DNA: TGTGCCAGCAGCCCTGCCGAGACAGCCTCTAAGGAGCAGTTCTTC. Residues: CASSPAETASKEQFF.

The rearrangement uses TRBV19 and TRBJ2-1; 10 bases line up with TRBD2. With 5 bases clipped from V and 2 bases from J, the junction kept 12 bases outside the gene matches. Germline V gene data show CDR1 as LNHDA and CDR2 as SQIVND (reference sequence). CDR3 size: 18 residues. The CDR3 DNA follows: TGTGCCAGTAGTGGGGGGCTAGCGGGAGTTGTGCCCTACAATGAGCAGTTCTTC. It yields the protein CASSGGLAGVVPYNEQFF.

This clone has a handful of counts. This chain links TRBV10-1 with TRBJ1-5, with unresolved D. The CDR3 spans 14 residues. Germline V gene data show CDR1 as WNHNN and CDR2 as SYGVQD (reference sequence). Trimming shortened V by 5 bases and J by 2 bases, and 10 bases separated the two germline ends. This chain's CDR3 is CASSPERGNQPQHF. In DNA form, the CDR3 reads TGCGCCAGCAGTCCGGAAAGGGGCAATCAGCCCCAGCATTTT.

The chain carries TRBV13 and TRBJ1-2; 9 nucleotides line up with TRBD1. After removal of 5 bases from V and 4 bases from J, the junction contained 8 bases not matched to a gene. From germline, CDR1 is PRHDT and CDR2 FYEKMQ (reference sequence). CDR3 length equals 15 residues. In DNA, the CDR3 is TGTGCCAGCAGCAGCCGGGACAGGGATCCCTATGGCTACACCTTC. Translating gives CASSSRDRDPYGYTF. The full variable domain, with the rest looked up from reference TRBV13 and TRBJ1-2, is AAGVIQSPRHLIKEKRETATLKCYPIPRHDTVYWYQQGPGQDPQFLISFYEKMQSDKGSIPDRFSAQQFSDYHSELNMSSLELGDSALYFCASSSRDRDPYGYTFGSGTRLTVV.

This clone was seen once. The chain joins TRBV7-2 to TRBJ2-7; 9 bases agree with TRBD1. Germline CDR1 reads SGHTA; CDR2 reads FQGNSA. This CDR3 has 14 residues. Trimming at V came to 6 bases and at J to 2 bases, leaving 5 bases not matched to a gene. CDR3 coding DNA: TGTGCCAGCAGTTCGGACAGGGGTGCCTACGAGCAGTACTTC. Residues: CASSSDRGAYEQYF.

This rearrangement joins TRBV30 to TRBJ2-1, with 9 bases matching TRBD2. The CDR3 contains 13 residues. V was pared by 0 bases and J by 9 bases, with 3 bases of the junction left unmatched. Germline loops: CDR1 GTSNPN, CDR2 SVGIG (reference sequence). This chain's CDR3 is CAWSVGGRVEQFF. CDR3 bases: TGTGCCTGGAGTGTAGGCGGGAGGGTTGAGCAGTTCTTC. The complete variable domain, with remaining parts taken from reference TRBV30 and TRBJ2-1, reads SQTIHQWPATLVQPVGSPLSLECTVEGTSNPNLYWYRQAAGRGLQLLFYSVGIGQISSEVPQNLSASRPQDRQFILSSKKLLLSDSGFYLCAWSVGGRVEQFFGPGTRLTVL.

The rearrangement uses TRBV18 and TRBJ2-2; TRBD1 is a possible D gene (5 bases). The CDR3 is 15 amino acids. Trimming pared 8 bases from V and 2 bases from J, leaving 15 bases between. CDR1 is KGHSH and CDR2 is LQKENI in the germline V gene. CDR3 residues: CASPRGNLNTGELFF. The CDR3, as DNA: TGTGCCAGCCCTAGGGGCAACCTCAACACCGGGGAGCTGTTTTTT.

The rearrangement uses TRBV18 and TRBJ2-7; D possibly matches TRBD1 or TRBD2 (6 bases each). The V gene lost 3 bases and the J gene lost 6 bases, with 21 bases spanning the gap. Germline lookup yields CDR1 KGHSH and CDR2 LQKENI. The CDR3 covers 16 residues. CDR3 sequence reads: CASSPLPSSGASEQYF. DNA of the CDR3: TGTGCCAGCTCACCTCTCCCATCTTCGGGGGCCTCCGAGCAGTACTTC.

J is TRBJ2-7 and V is TRBV4-1, with 11 bases fitting TRBD2. V trimming: 1 base; J trimming: 4 bases; junction bases outside the gene matches: 3. The CDR3 contains 15 residues. Germline CDR1 is MGHRA and CDR2 is YSYEKL. The CDR3 coding sequence is TGCGCCAGCAGCCAAGGGCCTAGCGGGAGGTACGAGCAGTACTTC. Translating it yields CASSQGPSGRYEQYF.

The rearrangement uses TRBV18 and TRBJ1-1; tentatively, D is TRBD1 (5 bases). This CDR3 comprises 14 residues. Per germline, CDR1 KGHSH and CDR2 LQKENI. Trimming took off 6 bases at V and 0 bases at J, with 11 bases between the two ends. CDR3 DNA: TGTGCCAGCTCCCAGGGCCCGATGAACACTGAAGCTTTCTTT. Protein: CASSQGPMNTEAFF. The entire variable domain, with the rest obtained from reference TRBV18 and TRBJ1-1, is as follows: NAGVMQNPRHLVRRRGQEARLRCSPMKGHSHVYWYRQLPEEGLKFMVYLQKENIIDESGMPKERFSAEFPKEGPSILRIQQVVRGDSAAYFCASSQGPMNTEAFFGQGTRLTVV.

The chain uses TRBV9 and TRBJ1-1; D might be TRBD1 (5 bases). V lost 3 bases and J 4 bases, leaving 10 bases between the germline ends. This CDR3 contains 13 residues. Germline values: CDR1 SGDLS, CDR2 YYNGEE. This CDR3 reads CASSGGRSTEAFF. CDR3 coding DNA: TGTGCCAGCAGCGGGGGACGTAGCACTGAAGCTTTCTTT.

V usage is TRBV5-1 and J usage is TRBJ2-5; D not certain. The CDR3 consists of 14 residues. Trimming removed 1 base from V and 2 bases from J, with 9 bases in between. Germline-derived CDR1 and CDR2 are SGHRS and YFSETQ. This CDR3 is CASSLRVGQETQYF. The CDR3 DNA reads TGCGCCAGCAGCTTGCGGGTAGGGCAAGAGACCCAGTACTTC.

The chain employs TRBV5-1 and TRBJ1-6; no reliable D call. V shed 4 bases and J shed 6 bases, with 11 bases lying between them. The length of the CDR3 is 14 residues. Germline CDR1 reads SGHRS; CDR2 reads YFSETQ. DNA of the CDR3: TGCGCCAGCAGCCGAACAGCGCCTAATTCACCCCTCCACTTT. Its protein product is CASSRTAPNSPLHF.

The chain recombines TRBV5-6 with TRBJ1-1, with D perhaps matching TRBD1 (5 bases). Germline CDR1 and CDR2: SGHDT and YYEEEE. The CDR3 consists of 14 residues. Trimming pared 2 bases from V and 10 bases from J, leaving 18 bases between. In DNA, the CDR3 is TGTGCCAGCAGCTTAGTATCCCGGGACGGACGAGCTTTCTTT. Translated, it gives CASSLVSRDGRAFF.

V and J are TRBV5-5 and TRBJ1-4; TRBD1 is a possible D gene (5 bases). V lost 0 bases and J 8 bases, leaving 11 bases between the germline ends. This CDR3 is built from 14 residues. The germline gives CDR1 SGHKS, CDR2 YYEKEE (reference sequence). This CDR3 is CASSLDEGREKLFF. CDR3 coding DNA: TGTGCCAGCAGCTTGGATGAGGGGCGCGAAAAACTGTTTTTT.

The V gene is TRBV7-9, the J gene TRBJ2-1, with TRBD2 identical over 8 bases. The junction had 10 bases not matched to a gene; V was cut back by 2 bases and J by 4 bases. Germline CDR1 is SEHNR and CDR2 is FQNEAQ (reference sequence). The CDR3 has 17 amino acids. CDR3 protein: CASSLSKAGAPYNEQFF. CDR3 in DNA: TGTGCCAGCAGCTTAAGCAAAGCGGGAGCCCCATACAATGAGCAGTTCTTC.

This chain links TRBV27 with TRBJ2-7; perhaps TRBD2 as D (5 bases). This CDR3 is built from 14 residues. Germline V gene data show CDR1 as MNHEY and CDR2 as SMNVEV (reference sequence). V dropped 5 bases and J dropped 1 base, with 12 bases sitting between them. This chain's CDR3 is CASSPASGSYEQYF. As DNA, the CDR3 is TGTGCCAGCAGTCCCGCAAGCGGTTCCTACGAGCAGTACTTC.

V and J are TRBV24-1 and TRBJ2-2; 12 nucleotides agree with TRBD1. The length of the CDR3 is 16 residues. V shed 1 base, J shed 6 bases, and the junction held 2 bases outside the gene matches. Germline CDR1 is KGHDR and CDR2 is SFDVKD. CDR3 residues: CATSDFGTGGSGELFF. Here the CDR3 DNA reads TGTGCCACCAGTGATTTTGGGACAGGGGGCTCCGGGGAGCTGTTTTTT.

This chain links TRBV7-3 with TRBJ2-1, with D hard to call. The CDR3 totals 14 residues. Trimming removed 2 bases at V and 0 bases at J, with 5 bases between. Germline V CDR1 and CDR2: SGHTA, FQGTGA. In nucleotides, the CDR3 is TGTGCCAGCAGCTTACTCAGCTCCTACAATGAGCAGTTCTTC. This gives the protein CASSLLSSYNEQFF.

V gene TRBV5-4 combines with J gene TRBJ2-2; unclear D gene. V was clipped by 2 bases and J by 0 bases, with 2 bases between them. This CDR3 is 13 amino acids long. The V gene's germline CDR1 is SGHNT and CDR2 YYREEE (reference sequence). CDR3 loop: CASSLPNTGELFF. CDR3 bases: TGTGCCAGCAGCTTACCGAACACCGGGGAGCTGTTTTTT.

The rearrangement uses TRBV3-1 (or the pseudogene TRBV3-2) and TRBJ2-1, with 7 bases identical to TRBD1. This CDR3 region has 17 residues. V gave up 0 bases and J gave up 4 bases; unmatched junction bases: 9. The germline CDR1 and CDR2 sequences are LGHDT and YNNKEL (reference sequence). CDR3 region: CASSQDEWARGYNEQFF. CDR3 DNA sequence: TGTGCCAGCAGCCAAGATGAGTGGGCCAGGGGGTACAATGAGCAGTTCTTC.

This clone was observed a single time. The gene calls are TRBV7-3 and TRBJ2-1; D ambiguous. V gave up 3 bases and J gave up 6 bases, with 15 bases separating them. Germline V gene data show CDR1 as SGHTA and CDR2 as FQGTGA. The CDR3 is 15 amino acids. The CDR3: CASSFGSPGFNEQFF. In DNA form, the CDR3 reads TGTGCCAGCAGCTTCGGCAGCCCCGGGTTCAATGAGCAGTTCTTC.

This chain uses TRBV19 with TRBJ2-3; D unclear. Trimming shortened V by 5 bases and J by 0 bases, and 18 bases separated the two germline ends. CDR3 length: 17 residues. CDR1 is LNHDA and CDR2 is SQIVND in the germline V gene (reference sequence). The CDR3: CASSDSFRSSSTDTQYF. The CDR3 DNA sequence: TGTGCCAGTAGTGATTCCTTTCGGAGCTCTAGCACAGATACGCAGTATTTT.

This CDR3 reads CASSVLGANSYNEQFF. In nucleotides, the CDR3 is TGTGCCAGCAGCGTACTAGGGGCGAACTCCTACAATGAGCAGTTCTTC. This chain joins TRBV9 and TRBJ2-1, with D perhaps TRBD1 (5 bases). Deletions cut 1 base from V and 0 bases from J, with 11 bases between. CDR1 and CDR2 (germline): SGDLS, YYNGEE. The CDR3 contains 16 residues.

The CDR3 protein is CASNTVMGQPQHF. The CDR3 region has the DNA TGTGCCAGTAATACGGTTATGGGTCAGCCCCAGCATTTT. The rearrangement uses TRBV19 and TRBJ1-5; D call uncertain. This CDR3 region has 13 residues. Germline V gene sequence: CDR1 LNHDA, CDR2 SQIVND (reference sequence). Trimming removed 7 bases at V and 6 bases at J, with 13 bases between.

The V and J genes are TRBV4-3 and TRBJ2-5, with 11 bases matching TRBD2. V shed 3 bases, J shed 4 bases, and the junction held 7 bases outside the gene matches. This CDR3 is 16 amino acids long. In germline, CDR1 is LGHNA, CDR2 YSLEER. CDR3 residues: CASSHWTSGQRETQYF. The CDR3 DNA reads as TGCGCCAGCAGCCACTGGACTAGCGGGCAAAGAGAGACCCAGTACTTC.

J is TRBJ2-7 and V is TRBV5-5; possible D gene TRBD2, 5 bases. The V gene's germline CDR1 is SGHKS and CDR2 YYEKEE (reference sequence). The CDR3 has 13 residues. Trimming removed 4 bases at V and 4 bases at J, with 12 bases between. The CDR3 region has the DNA TGTGCCAGCAGCAGAACTAGAGATTACGAGCAGTACTTC. This gives the protein CASSRTRDYEQYF. Using reference TRBV5-5 and TRBJ2-7 for the parts outside the CDR3, the full variable domain is DAGVTQSPTHLIKTRGQQVTLRCSPISGHKSVSWYQQVLGQGPQFIFQYYEKEERGRGNFPDRFSARQFPNYSSELNVNALLLGDSALYLCASSRTRDYEQYFGPGTRLTVT.

V usage is TRBV27 and J usage is TRBJ1-4; 8 positions agree with TRBD1. V lost 5 bases and J lost 3; bases outside the gene matches: 11. Germline values: CDR1 MNHEY, CDR2 SMNVEV (reference sequence). This CDR3 spans 17 amino acids. CDR3 DNA sequence: TGTGCCAGCAGTAGGACAGGGATAGTGCTGTCTAATGAAAAACTGTTTTTT. This encodes CASSRTGIVLSNEKLFF.

The gene calls are TRBV7-2 and TRBJ2-2; no clear D gene. Germline V gives CDR1 SGHTA, CDR2 FQGNSA. V dropped 5 bases and J dropped 0 bases, with 13 bases sitting between them. The CDR3 consists of 16 residues. CDR3 sequence (DNA): TGTGCCAGCAGCAGAGACTGGCTGTCGAACACCGGGGAGCTGTTTTTT. It codes for CASSRDWLSNTGELFF.

The chain uses TRBV15 and TRBJ2-7; 7 bases map to TRBD2. CDR1 LNHNV and CDR2 YYDKDF come from the germline V gene (reference sequence). V lost 0 bases and J lost 6; bases outside the gene matches: 8. The CDR3 contains 15 residues. Here the CDR3 DNA reads TGTGCCACCAGCAGAGATAAAATGAGCGGGACCGAGCAGTACTTC. This sequence encodes CATSRDKMSGTEQYF.

This clone was detected once. The rearrangement uses TRBV6-5 and TRBJ2-1; 9 bases line up with TRBD1. CDR1 is MNHEY and CDR2 is SVGAGI in the germline V gene. Trimming at V came to 6 bases and at J to 7 bases, leaving 4 bases not matched to a gene. The CDR3 length is 13 residues. CDR3 sequence: CASRDRGKNEQFF. Here the CDR3 DNA reads TGTGCCAGCAGGGACAGGGGTAAGAATGAGCAGTTCTTC.